This TCR beta chain was observed in a study of cytomegalovirus exposure and HLA in healthy donors. The study, taken as a whole, reports: Later, TCR association rates were found to vary by HLA locus, highest for DRB1 and lowest for HLA-C.

Comment on this clone: Its antigen is as yet unknown.

From germline, CDR1 is SNHLY and CDR2 FYNNEI. The J segment lost 8 bases and the V segment lost 2 bases, leaving 7 bases of the junction unmatched. This CDR3 has 15 residues. PCR was performed using 60 Vbeta and 13 Jbeta primers. The repertoire was sequenced with immunoSEQ multiplex PCR; TCRdb's copy has only in-frame clones and lacks some. The data show more than 140,000 clones, approximately 80% seen once. This chain joins TRBV2 and TRBJ2-1; TRBD2 aligns across 9 bases. The clonotype originates from a man aged 25-45 years in good health and CMV-seropositive. The specimen was PBMCs. For the CDR3, the DNA is TGTGCCAGCAGTGAAAGGGCTAGCGGGACTGATGAGCAGTTCTTC. Protein product: CASSERASGTDEQFF.